Below are 11 T cell receptor beta chains sequenced from a single sample in a study of cytomegalovirus exposure and HLA in healthy donors. PCR employed 60 Vbeta and 13 Jbeta primers. The data were produced by immunoSEQ multiplex PCR, yet TCRdb's version contains in-frame clones alone and is incomplete. The sample records 160,000 or so clones, about 75% being singletons. Sequenced: PBMCs. Receptor source: a man aged 35-49 years in good health and CMV-seropositive.

This rearrangement joins TRBV4-1 to TRBJ2-7, with 8 bases matching TRBD2. J was trimmed by 2 bases and V by 1 base; bases with no gene match: 4. Germline V lookup: CDR1 MGHRA, CDR2 YSYEKL. CDR3 length: 15 amino acids. CDR3 loop: CASSQVLAGTYEQYF. In DNA form, the CDR3 reads TGCGCCAGCAGCCAAGTTTTAGCGGGGACCTACGAGCAGTACTTC.

J is TRBJ2-5 and V is TRBV5-4; TRBD2 aligns across 11 bases. The CDR3 has 15 amino acids. Trimming at V came to 3 bases and at J to 1 base, leaving 2 bases not matched to a gene. Germline lookup yields CDR1 SGHNT and CDR2 YYREEE (reference sequence). CDR3 DNA: TGTGCCAGCAGCTACGGGACTAGCGGCCAAGAGACCCAGTACTTC. The encoded protein is CASSYGTSGQETQYF.

The chain uses TRBV21-1 and TRBJ2-3; the table's TRBD2 call for D was not verified on the DNA. TRBV21-1 is noted as a pseudogene. The CDR3 has 16 residues. The CDR3 spells CASSNSIDSSSDTQYF. CDR3 in DNA: TGTGCCAGCAGCAACTCGATTGACTCTTCCTCAGATACGCAGTATTTT.

The table lists this clone with a few counts. The chain uses TRBV15 and TRBJ2-3; D not certain. The ends were cut back, 4 bases at V and 2 bases at J, with 10 bases in the middle. CDR3 length equals 14 residues. Germline lookup yields CDR1 LNHNV and CDR2 YYDKDF (reference sequence). The CDR3 nucleotides read TGTGCCACCAGCAATGCACTGCACACAGATACGCAGTATTTT. This translates into CATSNALHTDTQYF.

The chain carries TRBV19 and TRBJ2-7, with D maybe TRBD1 (6 bases). Germline V gives CDR1 LNHDA, CDR2 SQIVND (reference sequence). This CDR3 is built from 14 residues. V was shortened by 6 bases and J by 1 base, with 13 bases between the two germline ends. The CDR3 region has the DNA TGTGCCAGTAGCCCCCGGGACATTTCCTACGAGCAGTACTTC. Translation gives CASSPRDISYEQYF.

The chain combines TRBV7-6 with TRBJ1-4; TRBD1 matches 9 bases. This CDR3 is built from 18 residues. In germline, CDR1 is SGHVS, CDR2 FNYEAQ. V trimming: 1 base; J trimming: 2 bases; junction bases outside the gene matches: 8. CDR3 in amino acids: CASSLGPGQGYTNEKLFF. As DNA, the CDR3 is TGTGCCAGCAGCTTAGGTCCGGGACAGGGCTACACTAATGAAAAACTGTTTTTT.

The chain has TRBV14 and TRBJ1-4; 7 bases are shared with TRBD1. Trimming at V came to 4 bases and at J to 10 bases, leaving 9 bases not matched to a gene. Per the germline V gene, CDR1 is SGHDN and CDR2 is FVKESK. The CDR3 consists of 14 residues. The CDR3 here is CASSPRTGSGKLFF. Here the CDR3 DNA reads TGTGCCAGCAGCCCCAGGACAGGCAGCGGAAAACTGTTTTTT.

V is TRBV5-1 and J is TRBJ2-1; a weak D match, TRBD1 (7 bases). Trimming took off 0 bases at V and 7 bases at J, with 17 bases between the two ends. CDR3 length: 16 amino acids. Germline CDR1 is SGHRS and CDR2 is YFSETQ. The CDR3 bases are TGCGCCAGCAGCTTGGCAGGGGGACCTGCGGGGAATGAGCAGTTCTTC. It translates to CASSLAGGPAGNEQFF.

DNA for the CDR3: TGTGCCAGCAGCTTACAGGGGTACAACACTGAAGCTTTCTTT. This encodes CASSLQGYNTEAFF. J is TRBJ1-1 and V is TRBV11-2; the D gene is possibly TRBD1 (6 bases). The V and J ends lost 2 bases and 2 bases respectively, with 9 bases between them. Germline V gives CDR1 SGHAT, CDR2 FQNNGV. The CDR3 is 14 residues long.

With regard to this clone: It is unclear where the CDR3 begins or ends on the DNA, so no DNA is shown, and the CDR3 is as TCRdb lists it. V gene TRBV19 combines with J gene TRBJ2-3; the DNA was not used to check the table's D call, TRBD2. Germline CDR1 and CDR2: LNHDA and SQIVND (reference sequence). The CDR3 is 12 residues long, counting both termini. CDR3 sequence reads: CASTSVAYTQYF.

This chain links TRBV7-2 with TRBJ2-3, with D unresolved. The CDR3 has 14 amino acids. Germline-derived CDR1 and CDR2 are SGHTA and FQGNSA. Trimming stripped 5 bases from V and 0 bases from J, with 9 bases between. The CDR3 spells CASSEDFSTDTQYF. The CDR3 DNA follows: TGTGCCAGCAGCGAAGACTTTAGCACAGATACGCAGTATTTT. The full variable domain, rest sourced from reference TRBV7-2 and TRBJ2-3, is GAGVSQSPSNKVTEKGKDVELRCDPISGHTALYWYRQSLGQGLEFLIYFQGNSAPDKSGLPSDRFSAERTGGSVSTLTIQRTQQEDSAVYLCASSEDFSTDTQYFGPGTRLTVL.